The rows below give T cell receptor beta chains drawn from one sample of a study of lymphopenia after photon versus proton radiotherapy. Profiling relied on immunoSEQ multiplex PCR, and the TCRdb table lists in-frame clones only, not all of them. Of 150,000 to 200,000 clones listed, 70% to 90% are singletons. The sample in question was peripheral blood, obtained from a patient treated with photon-based radiotherapy. These receptors all stem from a man aged 50-60 years with gastric cancer. Both conserved end residues are part of each CDR3. D genes are given only for firm matches. Some rows have no size entry. The others give once, few or many, or a class for an expanded clone.

j_call clone_size d_call v_call cdr3_aa cdr3_nt
TRBJ2-1 once TRBD2 TRBV9 CASTPSGRALYNEQFF TGTGCCAGCACCCCTAGCGGGAGGGCCCTCTACAATGAGCAGTTCTTC
TRBJ2-7 NA NA TRBV7-8 CASSLIKSAGQSYEQYF TGTGCCAGCAGCTTAATCAAGTCGGCGGGCCAATCCTACGAGCAGTACTTC
TRBJ1-1 NA NA TRBV7-9 CASSLGGAVNTEAFF TGTGCCAGCAGCCTCGGGGGGGCTGTGAACACTGAAGCTTTCTTT
TRBJ2-4 NA TRBD2 TRBV7-2 CASSLAAGTSGLNIQYF TGTGCCAGCAGCTTAGCGGCCGGGACTAGTGGATTAAACATTCAGTACTTC
TRBJ1-1 NA TRBD1 TRBV29-1 CSVEEWTGGTEAFF TGCAGCGTTGAAGAGTGGACAGGGGGTACTGAAGCTTTCTTT
TRBJ1-1 NA NA TRBV6-6 CASSSQAGLNTEAFF TGTGCCAGCAGTTCCCAGGCAGGGCTGAACACTGAAGCTTTCTTT
TRBJ2-2 once NA TRBV7-9 CASSQHGGEGELFF TGTGCCAGCAGCCAACACGGGGGTGAAGGGGAGCTGTTTTTT
TRBJ2-5 NA NA TRBV7-2 CASSQRQETQYF TGTGCCAGCAGCCAGCGCCAAGAGACCCAGTACTTC
TRBJ2-7 NA TRBD2 TRBV18 CASSPGLATGEQYF TGTGCCAGCTCCCCGGGACTAGCAACAGGGGAGCAGTACTTC
TRBJ2-7 NA NA TRBV28 CAALRPQSYEQYF TGTGCCGCCCTTAGGCCCCAGTCCTACGAGCAGTACTTC
TRBJ1-1 NA NA TRBV7-2 CASSTGPNTEAFF TGTGCCAGCAGCACCGGGCCGAACACTGAAGCTTTCTTT
TRBJ1-1 NA NA TRBV12-2 CASRLAACGAEAFF TGTGCAAGTCGCTTAGCGGCATGTGGGGCTGAAGCTTTCTTT
TRBJ1-2 NA NA TRBV2 CASKAEEYGYTF TGTGCCAGCAAGGCAGAAGAGTATGGCTACACCTTC
TRBJ1-2 NA TRBD1 TRBV6-5 CASSWGTGNYGYTF TGTGCCAGCAGTTGGGGGACAGGCAACTATGGCTACACCTTC
TRBJ1-1 NA NA TRBV6-5 CASSYRGASEAFF TGTGCCAGCAGTTACCGGGGCGCTAGCGAAGCTTTCTTT
TRBJ1-4 NA TRBD1 TRBV18 CASSLRTGNEKLFF TGTGCCAGCTCACTCCGGACAGGGAACGAAAAACTGTTTTTT
TRBJ2-1 NA TRBD1 TRBV28 CASSFRQGSKFF TGTGCCAGCAGTTTTCGACAGGGAAGTAAGTTCTTC
TRBJ2-3 NA TRBD2 TRBV6-1 CASSEDLAGVQDTQYF TGTGCCAGCAGTGAAGACCTAGCGGGAGTGCAAGATACGCAGTATTTT
TRBJ2-7 NA TRBD1 TRBV27 CASSPGQGLGEQYF TGTGCCAGCAGCCCGGGACAGGGGTTGGGAGAGCAGTACTTC
TRBJ1-3 NA NA TRBV11-3 CASSQRDERIYF TGTGCCAGCAGCCAACGGGACGAAAGAATATATTTT
TRBJ2-1 NA TRBD2 TRBV2 CASSGASGYNEQFF TGTGCCAGCAGTGGGGCTAGCGGTTACAATGAGCAGTTCTTC
TRBJ1-1 NA NA TRBV2 CASSPHGPTEAFF TGTGCCAGCAGTCCCCACGGGCCCACTGAAGCTTTCTTT
TRBJ2-7 few TRBD1 TRBV10-3 CAIRPGQGYEQYF TGTGCCATCCGCCCGGGACAGGGTTACGAGCAGTACTTC
TRBJ1-3 NA NA TRBV15 CATSRDYSSGNTIYF TGTGCCACCAGCAGAGATTACAGCTCTGGAAACACCATATATTTT
TRBJ1-4 NA NA TRBV2 CASTFSPRTVTNEKLFF TGTGCCAGCACCTTCTCCCCCCGGACAGTAACTAATGAAAAACTGTTTTTT
TRBJ2-5 NA NA TRBV19 CASSIGSGGRETQYF TGTGCCAGTAGTATTGGCTCAGGGGGGCGGGAGACCCAGTACTTC
TRBJ1-1 few NA TRBV30 CAWNRPTEATEAFF TGTGCCTGGAATAGGCCCACGGAAGCCACTGAAGCTTTCTTT
TRBJ1-4 NA NA TRBV15 CATSRDGRVNDEKLFF TGTGCCACCAGCAGAGATGGGAGGGTGAACGATGAAAAACTGTTTTTT
TRBJ2-6 NA TRBD2 TRBV10-3 CAIRPGLAGSLIGANVLTF TGTGCCATCAGACCGGGACTAGCGGGATCGCTAATTGGGGCCAACGTCCTGACTTTC
TRBJ2-1 NA NA TRBV7-2 CASSLTGLEQFF TGTGCCAGCAGCTTAACGGGCCTTGAGCAGTTCTTC
TRBJ1-1 NA TRBD1 TRBV10-3 CAISVGQTEAFF TGTGCCATCAGTGTGGGACAGACAGAAGCTTTCTTT
TRBJ1-2 NA NA TRBV15 CATSRAKLDYGYTF TGTGCCACCAGCAGAGCGAAGTTGGACTATGGCTACACCTTC
TRBJ1-1 NA TRBD1 TRBV28 CASSPPQGWTEAFF TGTGCCAGCAGTCCCCCACAGGGGTGGACTGAAGCTTTCTTT
TRBJ2-5 NA NA TRBV20-1 CSASGGETQYF TGCAGTGCTAGCGGGGGAGAGACCCAGTACTTC
TRBJ1-3 NA TRBD1 TRBV15 CATSREVVGTGVGNTIYF TGTGCCACCAGCAGAGAGGTGGTAGGAACAGGGGTAGGAAACACCATATATTTT
TRBJ1-2 NA NA TRBV7-9 CASSLGAAGDYGYTF TGTGCCAGCAGCTTAGGGGCTGCAGGGGACTATGGCTACACCTTC